This T cell receptor (beta chain) derives from a study of blood T cell repertoires in COVID-19. At the level of the study: The samples span acute and convalescent COVID-19 from the United States, Italy and Spain. Sources were T cells, B-cell-depleted T cells, or PBMCs; the material itself was cDNA or gDNA.

The table came from immunoSEQ multiplex PCR; TCRdb's copy has only in-frame clones and leaves some out. The profile covers 130,000 or so clones, with 88% appearing a single time and approximately 1.4% taken by the ten largest. Germline loops: CDR1 SGDLS, CDR2 YYNGEE. CDR3 size: 15 residues. Trimming at V came to 4 bases and at J to 3 bases, leaving 2 bases not matched to a gene. This TCR came from a woman in her sixties or seventies with acute or convalescent COVID-19. This sequence joins TRBV9 and TRBJ1-6; 9 nucleotides agree with TRBD1. Material for sequencing was peripheral blood. The CDR3 coding sequence is TGTGCCAGCAGCTTGGACAGGGGCTATAATTCACCCCTCCACTTT. It encodes CASSLDRGYNSPLHF.